The rows below give T cell receptor beta chains drawn from one sample of a study of regulatory T cells in long-lasting Graves disease. TCRdb reanalysed the multiplex PCR reads using MiXCR and keeps one entry per CDR3 protein. The repertoire holds 350,000 to 450,000 distinct CDR3 sequences, with more than 20% as singletons. This specimen was peripheral blood mononuclear cells (PBMCs), taken when the disease was refractory, from a patient treated with antithyroid drugs. The source of these receptors is a female donor with Graves disease. The CDR3 runs from the conserved cysteine through the conserved F or W. Each record gives: J gene, D gene, CDR3 length, V gene, clone size, CDR3 protein, CDR3 DNA. D genes are given only for firm matches. Clone size, where shown, is once, few, many, or a class for clones that have expanded.

J gene: TRBJ1-4
D gene: TRBD1
CDR3 length: 16
V gene: TRBV4-2
clone size: -
CDR3 protein: CASSQEPGQPNEKLFF
CDR3 DNA: TGTGCCAGCAGCCAAGAGCCGGGACAGCCTAATGAAAAACTGTTTTTT

J gene: TRBJ2-5
D gene: -
CDR3 length: 15
V gene: TRBV28
clone size: -
CDR3 protein: CASSFQGFGGETQYF
CDR3 DNA: TGTGCCAGCAGTTTCCAGGGGTTTGGAGGGGAGACCCAGTACTTC

J gene: TRBJ2-5
D gene: -
CDR3 length: 12
V gene: TRBV20-1
clone size: many
CDR3 protein: CSATGRGETQYF
CDR3 DNA: TGCAGTGCCACAGGCCGTGGGGAGACCCAGTACTTC

J gene: TRBJ1-2
D gene: TRBD1
CDR3 length: 16
V gene: TRBV24-1
clone size: few
CDR3 protein: CATSVPDRGPFYGYTF
CDR3 DNA: TGTGCCACCAGCGTCCCTGACAGGGGGCCTTTCTATGGCTACACCTTC

J gene: TRBJ2-7
D gene: -
CDR3 length: 13
V gene: TRBV20-1
clone size: few
CDR3 protein: CSASGGFSYEQYF
CDR3 DNA: TGCAGTGCTAGCGGTGGGTTCTCCTACGAGCAGTACTTC

J gene: TRBJ1-1
D gene: -
CDR3 length: 12
V gene: TRBV12-5
clone size: few
CDR3 protein: CASGLAGTEAFF
CDR3 DNA: TGTGCTAGTGGTTTGGCCGGGACGGAAGCTTTCTTT

J gene: TRBJ2-7
D gene: -
CDR3 length: 12
V gene: TRBV20-1
clone size: few
CDR3 protein: CSAARGAGEQYF
CDR3 DNA: TGCAGTGCCGCCCGGGGGGCCGGCGAGCAGTACTTC

J gene: TRBJ2-4
D gene: TRBD2
CDR3 length: 18
V gene: TRBV6-2/TRBV6-3
clone size: -
CDR3 protein: CASSWTSGYEGAKNIQYF
CDR3 DNA: TGTGCCAGCAGTTGGACTAGCGGTTACGAGGGAGCCAAAAACATTCAGTACTTC

J gene: TRBJ1-1
D gene: -
CDR3 length: 16
V gene: TRBV4-1
clone size: few
CDR3 protein: CASSQEIGIVNTEAFF
CDR3 DNA: TGCGCCAGCAGCCAAGAAATTGGTATAGTGAACACTGAAGCTTTCTTT

J gene: TRBJ1-5
D gene: -
CDR3 length: 13
V gene: TRBV6-1
clone size: few
CDR3 protein: CASGGEANQPQHF
CDR3 DNA: TGTGCCAGCGGGGGGGAGGCCAATCAGCCCCAGCATTTT